This TCR beta chain was recovered during a study of blood T cell repertoires in COVID-19. Study background: There were acute and convalescent COVID-19 samples, and they came from the United States, Italy and Spain. From T cells, B-cell-depleted T cells, or PBMCs came the material, which was cDNA or gDNA.

In germline, CDR1 is LNHDA, CDR2 SQIVND (reference sequence). The CDR3 extends over 16 amino acids. V was clipped by 1 base and J by 0 bases, with 10 bases between them. Authors' processing steps: Reference gene primer amplification gave estimated nucleated cell counts. The method was immunoSEQ multiplex PCR; TCRdb's version includes in-frame clones alone and lacks a portion of them. V and J calls and clone size come straight from that table; D and trimming were deduced from the DNA. The table includes more than 140,000 clones, 84% detected once. The sequenced sample was peripheral blood. The TCR comes from a woman in her forties or fifties in a cohort sampled during active or convalescent COVID-19. The chain joins TRBV19 to TRBJ1-3; D unclear. CDR3 bases: TGTGCCAGTAGTATAGCAGAGAGGCACTCTGGAAACACCATATATTTT. Protein sequence: CASSIAERHSGNTIYF.